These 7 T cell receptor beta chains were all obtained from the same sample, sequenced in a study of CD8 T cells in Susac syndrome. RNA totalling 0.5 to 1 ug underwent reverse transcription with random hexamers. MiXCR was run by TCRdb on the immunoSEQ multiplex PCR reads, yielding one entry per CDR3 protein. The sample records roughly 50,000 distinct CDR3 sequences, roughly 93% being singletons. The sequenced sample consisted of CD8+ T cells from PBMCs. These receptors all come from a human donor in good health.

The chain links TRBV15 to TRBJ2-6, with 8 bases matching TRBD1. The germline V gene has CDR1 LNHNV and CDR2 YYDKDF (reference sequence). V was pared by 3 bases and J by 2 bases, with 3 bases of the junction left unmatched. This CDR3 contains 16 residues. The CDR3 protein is CATSSAGGAGANVLTF. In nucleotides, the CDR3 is TGTGCCACCAGCAGCGCAGGGGGCGCTGGGGCCAACGTCCTGACTTTC. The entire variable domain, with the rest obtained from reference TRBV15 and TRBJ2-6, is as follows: DAMVIQNPRYQVTQFGKPVTLSCSQTLNHNVMYWYQQKSSQAPKLLFHYYDKDFNNEADTPDNFQSRRPNTSFCFLDIRSPGLGDTAMYLCATSSAGGAGANVLTFGAGSRLTVL.

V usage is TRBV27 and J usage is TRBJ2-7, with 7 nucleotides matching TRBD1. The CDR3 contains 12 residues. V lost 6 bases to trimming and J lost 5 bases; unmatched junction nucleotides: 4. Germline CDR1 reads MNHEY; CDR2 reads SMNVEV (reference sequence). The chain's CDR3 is CASSRGGDEQYF. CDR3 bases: TGTGCCAGCAGCCGAGGGGGCGACGAGCAGTACTTC.

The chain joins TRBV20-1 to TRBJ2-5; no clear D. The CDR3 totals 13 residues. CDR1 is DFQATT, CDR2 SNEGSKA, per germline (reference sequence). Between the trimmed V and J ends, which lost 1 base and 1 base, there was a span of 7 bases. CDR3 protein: CSARALSQETQYF. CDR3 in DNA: TGCAGTGCTAGAGCCCTAAGCCAAGAGACCCAGTACTTC.

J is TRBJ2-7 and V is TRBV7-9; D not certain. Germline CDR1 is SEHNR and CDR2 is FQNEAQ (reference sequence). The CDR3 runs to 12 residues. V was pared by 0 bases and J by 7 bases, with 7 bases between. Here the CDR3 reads CASSLAREEQYF. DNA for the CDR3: TGTGCCAGCAGCTTAGCTCGAGAAGAGCAGTACTTC. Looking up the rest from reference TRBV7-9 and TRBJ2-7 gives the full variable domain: DTGVSQNPRHKITKRGQNVTFRCDPISEHNRLYWYRQTLGQGPEFLTYFQNEAQLEKSRLLSDRFSAERPKGSFSTLEIQRTEQGDSAMYLCASSLAREEQYFGPGTRLTVT.

The CDR3: CAILPFQGAYGYTF. The CDR3 DNA sequence: TGTGCCATCCTACCTTTTCAGGGGGCCTATGGCTACACCTTC. The rearrangement links TRBV2 to TRBJ1-2, with 8 bases that match TRBD1. The germline V gene encodes CDR1 SNHLY and CDR2 FYNNEI. J lost 4 bases, V lost 10 bases, and 11 bases had no gene match. The CDR3 runs to 14 residues.

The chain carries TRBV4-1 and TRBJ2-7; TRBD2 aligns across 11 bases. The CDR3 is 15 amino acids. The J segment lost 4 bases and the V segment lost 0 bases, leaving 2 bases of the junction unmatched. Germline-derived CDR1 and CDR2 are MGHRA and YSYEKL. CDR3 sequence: CASSQELAGVYEQYF. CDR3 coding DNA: TGCGCCAGCAGCCAAGAACTAGCGGGAGTTTACGAGCAGTACTTC.

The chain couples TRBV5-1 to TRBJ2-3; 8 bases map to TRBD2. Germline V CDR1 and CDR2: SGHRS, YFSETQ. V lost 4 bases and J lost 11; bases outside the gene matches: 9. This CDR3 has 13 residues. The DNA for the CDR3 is TGCGCCAGCAGCCTCGGGAGGGGCCAGAGGCAGTATTTT. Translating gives CASSLGRGQRQYF.